What follows are 14 T cell receptor beta chains derived from one specimen sequenced in a study of blood T cell repertoires in COVID-19. Clones were read by immunoSEQ multiplex PCR, and TCRdb kept only the in-frame ones, dropping some. The table records under 250,000 clones, around 86% of them present only once. Sequencing was performed on peripheral blood. These TCRs come from a woman older than 75 with COVID-19, enrolled during active disease.

The chain employs TRBV27 and TRBJ1-2; 7 positions agree with TRBD1. The CDR3 contains 16 residues. The germline V gene encodes CDR1 MNHEY and CDR2 SMNVEV (reference sequence). Losses at the gene ends were 0 bases for V and 1 base for J; bases not matched to a gene: 5. The CDR3 loop is CASSLSGTAFNYGYTF. Here the CDR3 DNA reads TGTGCCAGCAGTTTATCGGGGACAGCCTTTAACTATGGCTACACCTTC.

Concerning this clone itself: Other nucleotide sequences from this sample produce the same CDR3. The rearrangement uses TRBV5-4 and TRBJ1-1, with D tentatively TRBD1 (6 bases). Germline values: CDR1 SGHNT, CDR2 YYREEE (reference sequence). The CDR3 length is 14 residues. Trimming removed 3 bases from V and 0 bases from J, with 9 bases in between. CDR3 amino acids: CASSSTGMNTEAFF. CDR3 DNA sequence: TGTGCCAGCAGCTCCACAGGGATGAACACTGAAGCTTTCTTT.

The chain has TRBV5-4 and TRBJ2-3; 10 nucleotides align to TRBD2. CDR1 and CDR2 (germline): SGHNT, YYREEE (reference sequence). The V segment lost 4 bases and the J segment 0 bases; nucleotides outside the gene matches: 5. The CDR3 contains 16 residues. CDR3: CASSLGLAESTDTQYF. CDR3 DNA: TGTGCCAGCAGCCTTGGACTAGCGGAGAGCACAGATACGCAGTATTTT.

V and J are TRBV7-3 and TRBJ1-1; 10 positions match TRBD1. V lost 4 bases and J lost 1; bases outside the gene matches: 6. Germline CDR1 SGHTA, CDR2 FQGTGA. The CDR3 is 16 residues long. In nucleotides, the CDR3 is TGTGCCAGCAGCTCCGACGGGACAGGGGCGAACACTGAAGCTTTCTTT. Its translation is CASSSDGTGANTEAFF. The whole variable domain, filled in from reference TRBV7-3 and TRBJ1-1, reads GAGVSQTPSNKVTEKGKYVELRCDPISGHTALYWYRQSLGQGPEFLIYFQGTGAADDSGLPNDRFFAVRPEGSVSTLKIQRTERGDSAVYLCASSSDGTGANTEAFFGQGTRLTVV.

The V gene is TRBV7-2, the J gene TRBJ2-7; 13 bases line up with TRBD2. The CDR3 covers 17 residues. With V trimmed by 1 base and J by 6 bases, 9 bases remained unmatched. The germline gives CDR1 SGHTA, CDR2 FQGNSA. CDR3 residues: CASSLESLAGGLIEQYF. CDR3 DNA sequence: TGTGCCAGCAGCTTAGAGTCACTAGCGGGGGGGCTTATCGAGCAGTACTTC.

Concerning this clone itself: The sample contains more than one DNA sequence encoding this CDR3. This rearrangement joins TRBV19 to TRBJ1-1; 7 positions agree with TRBD1. The CDR3 extends over 13 amino acids. Germline trimming cut 0 bases from V and 5 bases from J; bases unmatched to any gene: 0. Germline V gene sequence: CDR1 LNHDA, CDR2 SQIVND (reference sequence). The DNA for the CDR3 is TGTGCCAGTAGTATAGACAGGGGGACTGAAGCTTTCTTT. Translating gives CASSIDRGTEAFF.

J is TRBJ1-3 and V is TRBV3-1 (or the pseudogene TRBV3-2), with D possibly TRBD1 on 5 matching bases. This CDR3 has 14 amino acids. V gave up 2 bases and J gave up 4 bases, with 9 bases separating them. CDR1 is LGHDT and CDR2 is YNNKEL in the germline V gene (reference sequence). The CDR3 loop reads CASSQRGGGNTIYF. Here the CDR3 DNA reads TGTGCCAGCAGCCAAAGGGGTGGGGGAAACACCATATATTTT.

V and J are TRBV12-3 or TRBV12-4 and TRBJ1-6; D uncertain. The V end lost 4 bases, the J end lost 8 bases, and 6 bases lay between the germline ends. The CDR3 is 12 amino acids. CDR3 nucleotides: TGTGCCAGCAGTTCCTTTTATTCACCCCTCCACTTT. Translation: CASSSFYSPLHF.

The chain uses TRBV5-1 and TRBJ1-5, with D perhaps TRBD1 (5 bases). Germline CDR1 and CDR2: SGHRS and YFSETQ. The CDR3 contains 17 residues. The V and J ends lost 0 bases and 2 bases respectively, with 15 bases between them. In DNA form, the CDR3 reads TGCGCCAGCAGCTTGGGCCCTACAGCGGGGGGCAATCAGCCCCAGCATTTT. Its translation: CASSLGPTAGGNQPQHF.

To note about this clone: At the DNA level, this CDR3 is encoded by other sequences in the same sample as well. This sequence joins TRBV11-1 and TRBJ1-1; D gene unclear. The CDR3 sequence is 13 residues long. In germline, CDR1 is SGHAT, CDR2 FQDESV (reference sequence). Trimming took 1 base from V and 1 from J, leaving 4 bases between them. This CDR3 reads CASSLGQNTEAFF. As DNA, the CDR3 is TGTGCCAGCAGCTTAGGTCAGAACACTGAAGCTTTCTTT.

This clone was detected only once. The V and J genes are TRBV19 and TRBJ1-5; D call uncertain. CDR3 size: 16 residues. V was shortened by 7 bases and J by 0 bases, with 16 bases between the two germline ends. Germline V gives CDR1 LNHDA, CDR2 SQIVND (reference sequence). The CDR3 is CASIPREGYSNQPQHF. The CDR3 coding sequence is TGTGCCAGTATCCCAAGGGAGGGATATAGCAATCAGCCCCAGCATTTT. The variable domain in full, completed from reference TRBV19 and TRBJ1-5, reads DGGITQSPKYLFRKEGQNVTLSCEQNLNHDAMYWYRQDPGQGLRLIYYSQIVNDFQKGDIAEGYSVSREKKESFPLTVTSAQKNPTAFYLCASIPREGYSNQPQHFGDGTRLSIL.

The chain recombines TRBV7-2 with TRBJ1-5, with TRBD1 identical over 7 bases. V lost 5 bases and J lost 5; bases outside the gene matches: 6. Germline V lookup: CDR1 SGHTA, CDR2 FQGNSA. CDR3 length: 14 amino acids. CDR3 in amino acids: CASSANTGDQPQHF. CDR3 DNA sequence: TGTGCCAGCAGCGCCAATACAGGGGATCAGCCCCAGCATTTT. Full variable domain (outside the CDR3, taken from reference TRBV7-2 and TRBJ1-5): GAGVSQSPSNKVTEKGKDVELRCDPISGHTALYWYRQSLGQGLEFLIYFQGNSAPDKSGLPSDRFSAERTGGSVSTLTIQRTQQEDSAVYLCASSANTGDQPQHFGDGTRLSIL.

CDR3 region: CASSPIAGPIETQYF. For the CDR3, the DNA is TGTGCCAGCTCACCTATAGCGGGGCCGATAGAGACCCAGTACTTC. The chain uses TRBV18 and TRBJ2-5, with 8 bases that match TRBD2. This CDR3 has 15 residues. From germline, CDR1 is KGHSH and CDR2 LQKENI. The V gene end was trimmed by 3 bases and the J gene end by 4 bases; junction bases not matched to a gene: 7.

The chain carries TRBV5-1 and TRBJ2-2, with D unclear. Germline assignment: CDR1 SGHRS and CDR2 YFSETQ. V was cut by 6 bases and J by 1 base, with 16 bases left in between. The length of the CDR3 is 16 residues. Here the CDR3 reads CASTTQLLENTGELFF. CDR3 sequence (DNA): TGCGCCAGCACCACCCAACTTTTAGAGAACACCGGGGAGCTGTTTTTT.